This T cell receptor (beta chain) was retrieved from a study of T cell repertoires in cytomegalovirus infection. Turning to the study itself: The study used recently identified HLA-C-restricted and well-studied HLA-B-restricted CMV epitopes. A matching HLA type, together with CMV infection, was signaled by public TCR beta signatures. Study outcomes and limitations: Within the response measured ex vivo, HLA-C-restricted CMV-specific TCR beta clonotypes were dominant.

TCRdb fed the reads into MiXCR, producing one record per CDR3 protein. The table has approximately 1,000,000 distinct CDR3 sequences, approximately 31% seen once; the top ten hold about an eighth. On this clonotype itself: Antigen: not known.

The CDR3 covers 14 residues. Germline loops: CDR1 DFQATT, CDR2 SNEGSKA (reference sequence). Unmatched junction bases numbered 7, after V lost 3 bases and J lost 5 bases. The chain uses TRBV20-1 and TRBJ1-5; TRBD1 agrees at 7 bases. This TCR was recovered from a human donor in good health (CMV status not recorded). Some clones in this sample may be carry-over from other donors' samples. This specimen consisted of cultured CD8+ T cells from PBMCs, obtained from culture after CMV antigen stimulation. Here the CDR3 DNA reads TGCAGTGCTAGGACAGGGAAGGGGGATCAGCCCCAGCATTTT. Amino acid sequence: CSARTGKGDQPQHF.